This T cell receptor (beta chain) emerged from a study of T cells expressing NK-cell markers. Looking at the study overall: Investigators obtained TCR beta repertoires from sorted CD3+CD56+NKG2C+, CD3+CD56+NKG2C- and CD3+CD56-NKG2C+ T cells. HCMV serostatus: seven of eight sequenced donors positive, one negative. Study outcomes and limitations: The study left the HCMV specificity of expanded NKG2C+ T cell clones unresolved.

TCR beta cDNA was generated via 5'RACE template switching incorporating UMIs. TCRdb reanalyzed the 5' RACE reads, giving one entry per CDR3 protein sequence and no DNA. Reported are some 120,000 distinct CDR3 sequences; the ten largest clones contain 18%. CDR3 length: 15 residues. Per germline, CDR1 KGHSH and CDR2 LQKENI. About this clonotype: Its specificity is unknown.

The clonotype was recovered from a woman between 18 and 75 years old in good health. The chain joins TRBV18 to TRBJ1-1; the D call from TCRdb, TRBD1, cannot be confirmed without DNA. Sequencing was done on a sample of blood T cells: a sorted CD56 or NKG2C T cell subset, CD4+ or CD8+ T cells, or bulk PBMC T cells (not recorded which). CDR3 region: CASSQGTGLNTEAFF. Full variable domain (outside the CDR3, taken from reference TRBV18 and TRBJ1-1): NAGVMQNPRHLVRRRGQEARLRCSPMKGHSHVYWYRQLPEEGLKFMVYLQKENIIDESGMPKERFSAEFPKEGPSILRIQQVVRGDSAAYFCASSQGTGLNTEAFFGQGTRLTVV.